A single sample is the source of the 13 T cell receptor beta chains below, sequenced in a study of blood T cells in healthy people across ages. A sample-barcoded 5' primer and a J-beta primer mix were used in a second PCR of about 7 to 12 cycles. A single record per CDR3 protein comes from TCRdb applying MiXCR to the 5' RACE reads. The data hold about 1,500,000 distinct CDR3 sequences, with 42% observed a single time. Sequencing was carried out using blood. All receptors derive from a young woman in good health.

V usage is TRBV20-1 and J usage is TRBJ2-3; 8 bases match TRBD2. J lost 0 bases, V lost 6 bases, and 11 bases had no gene match. The CDR3 is made up of 16 amino acids. Germline values: CDR1 DFQATT, CDR2 SNEGSKA (reference sequence). This chain's CDR3 is CSAPQLAGPSTDTQYF. The DNA for the CDR3 is TGCAGTGCCCCCCAGTTAGCGGGACCTAGCACAGATACGCAGTATTTT.

As for this clonotype: One end of the junction does not line up with germline, which may come from a read error. The chain combines TRBV7-9 with TRBJ2-1, with D perhaps matching TRBD1 or TRBD2 (5 bases each). CDR3 length: 15 amino acids. The germline gives CDR1 SEHNR, CDR2 FQNEAQ (reference sequence). The CDR3 DNA reads TGTACCAGCAGCTTATTGGGGACCTTTTATTATGAGCAGTTCTTC. Encoded protein: CTSSLLGTFYYEQFF.

This clonotype has just a few counts. The chain combines TRBV28 with TRBJ1-2, with D perhaps TRBD1 (6 bases). Germline V gene lookup returns CDR1 MDHEN and CDR2 SYDVKM. V was shortened by 1 base and J by 2 bases, with 11 bases between the two germline ends. There are 15 residues in the CDR3. CDR3 in DNA: TGTGCCAGCAGTTTATTCACGACAGGAAACTATGGCTACACCTTC. Encoded protein: CASSLFTTGNYGYTF.

This clonotype was detected a few times. The rearrangement joins TRBV9 to TRBJ2-7; 11 nucleotides line up with TRBD2. J was trimmed by 0 bases and V by 4 bases; bases with no gene match: 6. Germline V gives CDR1 SGDLS, CDR2 YYNGEE. The CDR3 extends over 16 amino acids. CDR3 amino acids: CASSSTGLAASYEQYF. The CDR3 bases are TGTGCCAGCAGCTCGACGGGACTAGCGGCCTCCTACGAGCAGTACTTC.

The table lists this clonotype with a few counts. The V and J genes are TRBV6-5 and TRBJ2-1; 11 bases line up with TRBD1. Germline V gene data show CDR1 as MNHEY and CDR2 as SVGAGI. V was pared by 6 bases and J by 6 bases, with 10 bases of the junction left unmatched. This CDR3 has 16 amino acids. CDR3 bases: TGTGCCAGCAGCCTACTTCGGGACAGGGGGACCAATGAGCAGTTCTTC. It specifies CASSLLRDRGTNEQFF.

This chain uses TRBV25-1 with TRBJ2-1, with 11 bases that match TRBD2. Trimming at V came to 3 bases and at J to 7 bases, leaving 5 bases not matched to a gene. Germline lookup yields CDR1 MGHDK and CDR2 SYGVNS. This CDR3 comprises 15 residues. CDR3 sequence reads: CASSDSGRALNEQFF. In nucleotides, the CDR3 is TGTGCCAGCAGTGATAGCGGGAGGGCCCTAAATGAGCAGTTCTTC.

Concerning this clonotype: A read error may explain this, as a much larger clone is one base away. This sequence joins TRBV18 and TRBJ2-1; 7 bases agree with TRBD2. The CDR3 totals 15 residues. Germline values: CDR1 KGHSH, CDR2 LQKENI. The CDR3 is CTSSPGGTNYNEQFF. CDR3 bases: TGTACCAGCTCACCAGGCGGGACTAACTACAATGAGCAGTTCTTC.

V gene TRBV7-6 combines with J gene TRBJ1-2; 10 bases match TRBD1. Germline values: CDR1 SGHVS, CDR2 FNYEAQ. The V and J ends lost 3 bases and 6 bases, in that order; junction bases with no gene match: 4. This CDR3 contains 14 residues. DNA for the CDR3: TGTGCCAGCAGCTTGACAGGGGGCGCGGATGGCTACACCTTC. Translating gives CASSLTGGADGYTF.

The chain couples TRBV3-1 to TRBJ1-5; TRBD1 is a possible D gene (5 bases). Germline CDR1 LGHDT, CDR2 YNNKEL (reference sequence). The CDR3 is 14 amino acids. Trimming stripped 7 bases from V and 5 bases from J, with 15 bases between. This chain's CDR3 is CASTPTRDYQPQHF. In DNA form, the CDR3 reads TGTGCCAGCACCCCAACTAGGGACTATCAGCCCCAGCATTTT.

With regard to this clonotype: The junction does not match germline at one end; this may be a read error. The chain recombines TRBV9 with TRBJ2-7; D is possibly TRBD1 or TRBD2 (5 bases each). The germline V gene has CDR1 SGDLS and CDR2 YYNGEE. The CDR3 covers 13 residues. CDR3 residues: CASSGGNSYERYF. In DNA form, the CDR3 reads TGTGCCAGCAGCGGGGGGAACTCCTACGAGCGGTACTTC. The full variable domain, in which reference TRBV9 and TRBJ2-7 provide the parts outside the CDR3, is DSGVTQTPKHLITATGQRVTLRCSPRSGDLSVYWYQQSLDQGLQFLIQYYNGEERAKGNILERFSAQQFPDLHSELNLSSLELGDSALYFCASSGGNSYERYFGPGTRLTVT.

Remarks on this clonotype: Relative to the germline gene, one junction end is altered; a read error may explain this. V gene TRBV12-3 or TRBV12-4 combines with J gene TRBJ1-6, with TRBD1 matching over 9 bases. There are 14 residues in the CDR3. The CDR3 DNA reads TGTGCCATCAGTTCGGGACAGGGTAATTCACCCCTCCACTTT. Protein sequence: CAISSGQGNSPLHF.

This chain's CDR3 is CSASFRAGGYNEQFF. The CDR3 DNA reads TGCAGTGCTAGTTTTCGGGCGGGGGGATACAATGAGCAGTTCTTC. The chain links TRBV20-1 to TRBJ2-1, with TRBD2 identical over 8 bases. Germline-derived CDR1 and CDR2 are DFQATT and SNEGSKA (reference sequence). The CDR3 runs 15 residues. V was clipped by 3 bases and J by 4 bases; unmatched bases: 8.

This clonotype has just a few counts. The chain carries TRBV20-1 and TRBJ1-2, with 7 bases fitting TRBD1. J lost 8 bases, V lost 7 bases, and 10 bases had no gene match. The germline V gene has CDR1 DFQATT and CDR2 SNEGSKA (reference sequence). This CDR3 has 12 residues. CDR3 sequence reads: CSVTGESWGYTF. In DNA form, the CDR3 reads TGCAGTGTTACAGGGGAATCATGGGGCTACACCTTC.